Following are 10 T cell receptor beta chains from one sample sequenced in a study of T cell responses to AZD1222 COVID-19 vaccine. The assay was immunoSEQ multiplex PCR, and TCRdb's table has in-frame clones only and misses some. The sample records fewer than 110,000 clones, roughly 86% being singletons. This material consisted of peripheral blood, taken on day 0 of AZD1222 vaccination. The receptors were gathered from an adult in good health.

The chain combines TRBV27 with TRBJ2-5; weak D call: TRBD2 (6 bases). Germline values: CDR1 MNHEY, CDR2 SMNVEV (reference sequence). This CDR3 has 14 amino acids. V was shortened by 6 bases and J by 2 bases, with 13 bases between the two germline ends. The CDR3 nucleotides are TGTGCCAGCAGAGAAGCGGGTCCTCAAGAGACCCAGTACTTC. Its translation: CASREAGPQETQYF.

The chain uses TRBV9 and TRBJ1-2; the match to TRBD1 covers 9 bases. CDR3 length: 13 amino acids. Germline V gives CDR1 SGDLS, CDR2 YYNGEE. V lost 5 bases, J lost 5 bases, and 4 bases stayed unmatched. The CDR3 DNA follows: TGTGCCAGCAGTCAGACAGGGGGTTATGGCTACACCTTC. Its protein is CASSQTGGYGYTF. Drawing the rest from reference TRBV9 and TRBJ1-2, the complete variable domain is DSGVTQTPKHLITATGQRVTLRCSPRSGDLSVYWYQQSLDQGLQFLIQYYNGEERAKGNILERFSAQQFPDLHSELNLSSLELGDSALYFCASSQTGGYGYTFGSGTRLTVV.

This chain uses TRBV3-1 (or the pseudogene TRBV3-2) with TRBJ1-2, with D tentatively TRBD1 (6 bases). The CDR3 length is 14 residues. Germline values: CDR1 LGHDT, CDR2 YNNKEL (reference sequence). Trimming took off 0 bases at V and 5 bases at J, with 10 bases between the two ends. The CDR3 region is CASSQERQAYGYTF. The CDR3 nucleotides read TGTGCCAGCAGCCAAGAGCGACAGGCTTATGGCTACACCTTC.

This clone has just a few counts. This chain connects TRBV4-2 to TRBJ1-2, with 8 bases that match TRBD1. J gave up 8 bases and V 0 bases, and 14 bases lay outside the gene matches. CDR3 size: 17 residues. Per the germline V gene, CDR1 is LGHNA and CDR2 is YNFKEQ. The CDR3 is CASSQEGAGQGEKGYTF. The CDR3 bases are TGTGCCAGCAGCCAAGAGGGGGCAGGACAGGGAGAAAAAGGCTACACCTTC.

The CDR3: CASSLSGFGEQFF. In nucleotides, the CDR3 is TGTGCCAGCAGTTTATCTGGGTTCGGTGAGCAGTTCTTC. The chain links TRBV27 to TRBJ2-1; D ambiguous. CDR1 and CDR2 from the germline V gene are MNHEY and SMNVEV (reference sequence). The V end was cut by 0 bases, the J end by 9 bases, with 9 bases between. The CDR3 sequence is 13 residues long.

The chain joins TRBV12-3 or TRBV12-4 to TRBJ1-2; TRBD1 aligns across 8 bases. CDR3 size: 13 residues. J was trimmed by 7 bases and V by 3 bases; bases with no gene match: 4. CDR3 sequence (DNA): TGTGCCAGCAGTTTGGTCAGGGGGCTTGGCTACACCTTC. This translates into CASSLVRGLGYTF.

V gene TRBV27 combines with J gene TRBJ2-1, with 8 bases matching TRBD2. There are 15 residues in the CDR3. Germline values: CDR1 MNHEY, CDR2 SMNVEV (reference sequence). With 3 bases clipped from V and 7 bases from J, the junction kept 8 bases outside the gene matches. The CDR3 coding sequence is TGTGCCAGCAGTTTCGAAGCGGGAGTAGGAAATGAGCAGTTCTTC. Translation: CASSFEAGVGNEQFF.

The CDR3 DNA sequence: TGTGCCAGCAGCCAAAGCCGGGGGACAGGGGGCGCGAGCAATCAGCCCCAGCATTTT. This sequence encodes CASSQSRGTGGASNQPQHF. This sequence joins TRBV3-1 (or the pseudogene TRBV3-2) and TRBJ1-5; TRBD1 aligns across 12 bases. Germline assignment: CDR1 LGHDT and CDR2 YNNKEL (reference sequence). CDR3 length: 19 amino acids. Trimming at V came to 2 bases and at J to 1 base, leaving 9 bases not matched to a gene.

This chain uses TRBV6-1 with TRBJ2-1; 10 nucleotides line up with TRBD2. In germline, CDR1 is MNHNS, CDR2 SASEGT. With 1 base clipped from V and 9 bases from J, the junction kept 9 bases outside the gene matches. The CDR3 runs 16 residues. In nucleotides, the CDR3 is TGTGCCAGCAGTGAAGAGGCTAGCGGGAGACTTGGTGAGCAGTTCTTC. Encoded protein: CASSEEASGRLGEQFF.

This clone was counted a few times. The gene calls are TRBV5-1 and TRBJ1-5; D might be TRBD1 (5 bases). CDR1 and CDR2 from the germline V gene are SGHRS and YFSETQ. The CDR3 is 17 residues long. Trimming pared 0 bases from V and 2 bases from J, leaving 15 bases between. The CDR3 nucleotides are TGCGCCAGCAGCTTGGTCCCCCAGGGATTCGGCAATCAGCCCCAGCATTTT. Amino acids: CASSLVPQGFGNQPQHF.